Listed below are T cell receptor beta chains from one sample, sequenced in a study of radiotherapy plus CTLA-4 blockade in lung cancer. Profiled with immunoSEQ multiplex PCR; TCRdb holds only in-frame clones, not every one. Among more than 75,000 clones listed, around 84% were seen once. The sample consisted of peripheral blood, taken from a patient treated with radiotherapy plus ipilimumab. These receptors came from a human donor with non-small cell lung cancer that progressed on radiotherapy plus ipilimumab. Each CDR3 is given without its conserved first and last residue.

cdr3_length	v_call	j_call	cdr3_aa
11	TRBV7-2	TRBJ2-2	ASSLVGAAGLF
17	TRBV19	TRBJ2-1	ASSPGRTSGRASYNEQF
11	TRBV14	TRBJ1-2	ASSQGQGYGYT
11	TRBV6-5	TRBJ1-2	ASTRPGGYGYT
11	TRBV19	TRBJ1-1	ASSTSGQFEAF
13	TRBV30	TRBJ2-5	AWRATGGAFETQY
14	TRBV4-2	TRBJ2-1	ASSQDKSGVGNEQF
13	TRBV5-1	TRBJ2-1	ASRKLAGPLDEQF
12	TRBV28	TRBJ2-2	ASRPRGHTGELF
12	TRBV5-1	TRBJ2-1	ASSLDSPEDEQF
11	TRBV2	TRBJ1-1	ASSDRKNTEAF
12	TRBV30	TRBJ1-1	AWSWGGGSGEAF
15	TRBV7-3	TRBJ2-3	ASSPEGFASSTDTQY
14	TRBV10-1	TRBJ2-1	ASSDKAASSYNEQF
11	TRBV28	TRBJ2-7	ASSSGQSYEQY
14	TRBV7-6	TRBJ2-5	ASSLAGSRGQETQY
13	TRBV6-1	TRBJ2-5	ASSEARAGQETQY
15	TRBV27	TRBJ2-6	ASSLISRSSGANVLT
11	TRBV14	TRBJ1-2	ASSQVPGSGYT
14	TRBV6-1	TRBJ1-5	ASSERAGHSNQPQH
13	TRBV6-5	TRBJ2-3	ASSYRAVSTDTQY
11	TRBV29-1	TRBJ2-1	SVKEFSYNEQF
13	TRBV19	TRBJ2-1	ASSVAAGGIYEQF
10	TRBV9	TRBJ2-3	ASSVSSDTQY
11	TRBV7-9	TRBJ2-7	ASSPTSAHEQY
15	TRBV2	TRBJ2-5	ASSVRLGREREETQY
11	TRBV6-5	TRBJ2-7	ASSYYDRGEQY
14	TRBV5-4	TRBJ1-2	ASSLSSGGAYYGYT
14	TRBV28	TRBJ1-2	ASSLIAGVSDYGYT
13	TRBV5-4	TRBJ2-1	ASSTRTSASNEQF
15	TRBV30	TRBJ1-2	AWSPHPGRGAHYGYT
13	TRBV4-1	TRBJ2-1	ASSQEQRESNEQF
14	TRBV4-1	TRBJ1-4	ASSQEYATTNEKLF
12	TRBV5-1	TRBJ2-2	ASTPGPNTGELF
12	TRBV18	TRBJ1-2	ASSPQSSGYGYT
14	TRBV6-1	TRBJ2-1	ASSETQGSYNNEQF
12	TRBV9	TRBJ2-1	ASTSGQGNNEQF
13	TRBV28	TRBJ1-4	ASASAGTSDEKLF
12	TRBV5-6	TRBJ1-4	ASSLGRTVEKLF
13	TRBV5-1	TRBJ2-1	ASSLAVNRDNEQF
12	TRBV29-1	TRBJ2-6	SVEIRPGANVLT
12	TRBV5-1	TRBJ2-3	ATQADTSTDTQY
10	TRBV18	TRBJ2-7	ASSQGPYEQY
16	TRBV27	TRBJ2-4	ASSLVWAPGLAKNIQY
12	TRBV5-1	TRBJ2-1	ASSLGQTSDEQF
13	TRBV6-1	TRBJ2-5	ASSEGSGVQETQY
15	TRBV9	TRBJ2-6	ASSLRQGPTGANVLT
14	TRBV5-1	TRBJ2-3	ASSFEDTRPTDTQY
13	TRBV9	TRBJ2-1	ASSLLQGAGNEQF
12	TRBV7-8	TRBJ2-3	ASSAFGLADTQY
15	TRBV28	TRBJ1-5	ASRASGTGGRGQPQH
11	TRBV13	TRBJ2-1	ASSLGGYNEQF
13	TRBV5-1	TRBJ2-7	ASSFSGGPTYEQY
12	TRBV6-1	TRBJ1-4	ASSGTGGRPKLF
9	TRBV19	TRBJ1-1	ATSRDTEAF